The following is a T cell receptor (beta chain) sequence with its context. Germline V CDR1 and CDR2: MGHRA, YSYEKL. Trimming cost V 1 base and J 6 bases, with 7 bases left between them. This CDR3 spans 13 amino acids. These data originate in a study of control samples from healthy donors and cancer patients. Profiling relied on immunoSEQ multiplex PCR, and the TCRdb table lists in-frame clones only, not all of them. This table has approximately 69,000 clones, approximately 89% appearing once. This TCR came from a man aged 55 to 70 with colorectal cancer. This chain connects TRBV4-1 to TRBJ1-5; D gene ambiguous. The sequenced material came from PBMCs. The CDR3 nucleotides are TGCGCCAGCAGCCAAGCGGCTGGTCAGCCCCAGCATTTT. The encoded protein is CASSQAAGQPQHF.